The 9 T cell receptor beta chains reported below all come from one sample, sequenced in a study of beta chain bispecific antibodies for T cell cancers. The study, taken as a whole, reports: The leukemia cells, rather than normal T cells, gave most of the targeted TRBV signal.

MiXCR was run by TCRdb on the 5' RACE reads, yielding one entry per CDR3 protein. Found here are about 20,000 distinct CDR3 sequences, 2.6% of them singletons; the top ten hold more than 30%. Either OKT3 anti-CD3 antibody or CD3/CD28 beads expanded T cells from blood mononuclear cells over roughly 3 days. These receptors have no known antigen. Sequencing was carried out using healthy donor T cells cultured with leukemia cells. The receptors come from a human donor in good health. Some clones in this sample may be carry-over from other donors' samples.

This clonotype was detected ten times or more. The chain employs TRBV29-1 and TRBJ2-5; unclear D gene. The CDR3 loop spans 14 amino acids. From germline, CDR1 is SQVTM and CDR2 ANQGSEA. Trimming removed 4 bases at V and 0 bases at J, with 12 bases between. CDR3 nucleotide sequence: TGCAGCGTTGCGGTACTCCAGTACCAAGAGACCCAGTACTTC. This sequence encodes CSVAVLQYQETQYF.

This clonotype was recorded many times. The chain uses TRBV29-1 and TRBJ2-7; D might be TRBD1 (6 bases). Deletions cut 4 bases from V and 2 bases from J, with 18 bases between. Germline loops: CDR1 SQVTM, CDR2 ANQGSEA. This CDR3 comprises 15 residues. In DNA, the CDR3 is TGCAGCGTTGCTTCAGGGGCGGTGGTGCCCTACGAGCAGTACTTC. It translates to CSVASGAVVPYEQYF.

This clonotype appeared many times. The V gene is TRBV13, the J gene TRBJ1-2; 8 nucleotides agree with TRBD1. Trimming took 5 bases from V and 4 from J; bases not matched to a gene: 6. Per germline, CDR1 PRHDT and CDR2 FYEKMQ (reference sequence). The CDR3 loop spans 14 amino acids. CDR3 residues: CASSPDRDPYGYTF. DNA for the CDR3: TGTGCCAGCAGCCCGGACAGGGACCCCTATGGCTACACCTTC.

This clonotype was seen at least ten times. V and J are TRBV12-3 or TRBV12-4 and TRBJ2-5; 8 nucleotides line up with TRBD2. The CDR3 is made up of 13 amino acids. With V trimmed by 6 bases and J by 5 bases, 5 bases remained unmatched. The CDR3 DNA reads TGTGCCAGCAGCCCGGGAGGGGAGGAGACCCAGTACTTC. Translation gives CASSPGGEETQYF.

This clonotype was observed many times. The chain couples TRBV12-3 or TRBV12-4 to TRBJ1-4; 9 bases fit TRBD1. Trimming removed 6 bases from V and 4 bases from J; junction bases left unmatched: 6. There are 15 residues in the CDR3. The CDR3 bases are TGTGCCAGCAGCCCCCCGGACAGGGGTAATGAAAAACTGTTTTTT. Amino acids: CASSPPDRGNEKLFF.

This clonotype was seen at least ten times. This sequence joins TRBV7-9 and TRBJ2-2; D is perhaps TRBD1 (6 bases). The V gene's germline CDR1 is SEHNR and CDR2 FQNEAQ (reference sequence). The CDR3 extends over 16 amino acids. Trimming cost V 5 bases and J 1 base, with 14 bases left between them. CDR3 sequence reads: CASSRSGTLNTGELFF. CDR3 nucleotides: TGTGCCAGCAGCAGATCCGGGACACTGAACACCGGGGAGCTGTTTTTT.

This clonotype was observed many times. The chain employs TRBV5-1 and TRBJ1-1; no clear D. There are 14 residues in the CDR3. Between the trimmed V and J ends, which lost 4 bases and 0 bases, there was a span of 10 bases. In germline, CDR1 is SGHRS, CDR2 YFSETQ. This chain's CDR3 is CASSVDGMNTEAFF. The CDR3 bases are TGCGCCAGCAGCGTGGACGGAATGAACACTGAAGCTTTCTTT.

Many counts were recorded for this clonotype. The chain links TRBV4-1 to TRBJ2-1, with D possibly matching TRBD1 (7 bases). CDR1 is MGHRA, CDR2 YSYEKL, per germline. The CDR3 consists of 16 residues. Trimming pared 2 bases from V and 4 bases from J, leaving 15 bases between. This CDR3 reads CASSQKGAGTYNEQFF. Written as DNA, the CDR3 is TGCGCCAGCAGCCAAAAGGGGGCGGGGACTTACAATGAGCAGTTCTTC.

This clonotype was found many times. The gene calls are TRBV15 and TRBJ2-1; no reliable D call. Trimming pared 6 bases from V and 7 bases from J, leaving 22 bases between. This CDR3 is 16 amino acids long. In germline, CDR1 is LNHNV, CDR2 YYDKDF (reference sequence). The CDR3 is CATSPSPGSPRNEQFF. CDR3 DNA: TGTGCCACCAGTCCGAGCCCCGGATCTCCTAGGAATGAGCAGTTCTTC.